The 5 T cell receptor beta chains in this list originate from one sample, sequenced in a study of CD8+ T cells in alopecia areata. Investigators isolated RNA and reverse transcribed it into cDNA to act as the sequencing template. Repertoires were generated with immunoSEQ multiplex PCR, while TCRdb's copy carries only in-frame clones and drops some. Of about 6,900 clones listed, about two thirds are singletons. Stated treatment: oral pan-JAK inhibitor, 5-10 mg twice daily. Both peripheral blood and punch biopsies of lesional scalp skin were obtained from patients who had alopecia areata. Sequencing used skin, obtained at week 4, from a patient treated with tofacitinib. The receptor source for this set is a human donor with alopecia areata.

This clone was recorded a few times. This chain connects TRBV7-2 to TRBJ1-2; 12 bases fit TRBD1. In germline, CDR1 is SGHTA, CDR2 FQGNSA. The J segment lost 5 bases and the V segment lost 3 bases, leaving 7 bases of the junction unmatched. This CDR3 is 16 amino acids long. The CDR3, as DNA: TGTGCCAGCAGCTTCGGGACAGGGGGCCCGGAATATGGCTACACCTTC. Its protein is CASSFGTGGPEYGYTF. Looking up the rest from reference TRBV7-2 and TRBJ1-2 gives the full variable domain: GAGVSQSPSNKVTEKGKDVELRCDPISGHTALYWYRQSLGQGLEFLIYFQGNSAPDKSGLPSDRFSAERTGGSVSTLTIQRTQQEDSAVYLCASSFGTGGPEYGYTFGSGTRLTVV.

The CDR3 region has the DNA TGTGCCAGCAGCTTAATAGGACCCGGGACCGGGGAGCTGTTTTTT. As protein: CASSLIGPGTGELFF. The chain carries TRBV7-9 and TRBJ2-2; D uncertain. Trimming cost V 2 bases and J 5 bases, with 12 bases left between them. CDR1 and CDR2 from the germline V gene are SEHNR and FQNEAQ (reference sequence). The CDR3 runs to 15 residues.

The chain carries TRBV7-2 and TRBJ1-1; weak D call: TRBD1 (5 bases). CDR3 length: 14 residues. From germline, CDR1 is SGHTA and CDR2 FQGNSA. Trimming took off 1 base at V and 3 bases at J, with 9 bases between the two ends. The CDR3 region has the DNA TGTGCCAGCAGCTTAGATGGACACTACACTGAAGCTTTCTTT. This translates into CASSLDGHYTEAFF.

This chain links TRBV6-6 with TRBJ2-2, with D possibly being TRBD1 or TRBD2 (5 bases each). CDR3 size: 15 residues. Germline values: CDR1 MNHNY, CDR2 SVGAGI (reference sequence). Between the trimmed V and J ends, which lost 5 bases and 2 bases, there was a span of 12 bases. For the CDR3, the DNA is TGTGCCAGCAGTCCCCGGGGCGTCAACACCGGGGAGCTGTTTTTT. Protein product: CASSPRGVNTGELFF.

This clone was seen once. Germline and junction disagree at one end, which may indicate a read error. The chain is built from TRBV7-7 and TRBJ1-3; D may be TRBD1 (6 bases). Germline CDR1 SSHAT, CDR2 FNYEAQ (reference sequence). The CDR3 runs to 18 residues. CDR3 amino acids: CASSSRTVEELSGNTIYF. For the CDR3, the DNA is TGTGCTAGCAGCTCAAGGACAGTCGAGGAGCTCTCTGGAAACACCATATATTTT.